The 2 T cell receptor beta chains presented below share a single source sample, sequenced in a study of monozygotic twins with inflammatory bowel disease. From its re-call of the 5' RACE reads, TCRdb lists each CDR3 protein once, without DNA. The repertoire table contains 400,000 to 500,000 distinct CDR3 sequences. The sequenced material came from blood. Every receptor here comes from a human donor with ulcerative colitis or Crohn's disease, or a healthy co-twin of an affected twin (not recorded which).

CDR3 protein: CASPWPFYGNTEAFF. J is TRBJ1-1 and V is TRBV6-1; TCRdb indicates TRBD1, and absent DNA this call remains unverified. CDR3 size: 15 residues. Germline V gene data show CDR1 as MNHNS and CDR2 as SASEGT.

The chain joins TRBV7-6 to TRBJ2-5. The CDR3 covers 13 residues. Germline loops: CDR1 SGHVS, CDR2 FNYEAQ. The CDR3 loop is CASSLDRWETQYF.